The T cell receptor beta chain described here comes from a study of T cells in Graves' hyperthyroidism and ophthalmopathy (dated by TCRdb to the late 2010s). About the full investigation: Peripheral blood samples were taken at initial diagnosis, before any treatment was given. Prospective prediction of ophthalmopathy was tested in an independent validation cohort of some 20 hyperthyroidism patients and 17 patients who later progressed to ophthalmopathy. A discovery cohort of fewer than 110 patients, 43 with Graves' ophthalmopathy and approximately 60 with stable Graves' hyperthyroidism, was used to find distinguishing TCR V-J signatures. For training and testing, the 100 or so patients in the discovery cohort were randomly divided in a 7:3 ratio. Thyroid tissue and blood T-cell repertoires from six Graves' hyperthyroidism patients were also compared in the study. TCR Vbeta CDR3 sequencing of 140 or so peripheral blood samples (43 ophthalmopathy, 70 to 85 hyperthyroidism and around 17 progressor patients) is reported in the paper. Once sampling was done, hyperthyroidism patients were given methimazole at a starting dose of 30 mg daily, whereas ophthalmopathy patients were given high-dose intravenous methylprednisolone.

This clonotype was counted ten times or more. Its antigen remains undetermined. Base qualities are not provided; no much larger clone lies one nucleotide away. Graves' hyperthyroidism was defined as stable when no progression to ophthalmopathy occurred over 18 months of follow-up. Hyperthyroidism patients were newly diagnosed, with disease duration under 2 months, and aged 18 to 65 years. Exclusion was applied to patients with uncontrolled infections, other autoimmune diseases, pregnancy or lactation. Diagnoses were based on clinical symptoms, serum thyroxine and TRAb, thyroid ultrasound and orbital computed tomography. Ficoll-Paque density gradient centrifugation was used to isolate PBMCs from about 9.4 ml of fresh peripheral blood. Trizol reagent was used to extract total RNA, and RNA quality was then checked on an Agilent 2100 Bioanalyzer. Including the terminal cysteine and phenylalanine, the CDR3 comprises 12 residues. Of all the DNA, just the CDR3 is kept, 36 bases in frame from base 1. The V and J ends are trimmed by 7 bases and 1 base, leaving 7 bases between them.

TCR beta CDR3 regions were amplified from RNA transcripts. The first round of RT-PCR for the TCR CDR3 was performed with the HTBI primer set and the Qiagen OneStep RT-PCR kit. A second multiplex PCR round built the libraries, followed by size selection and purification. The libraries were sequenced on an Illumina HiSeq2000 using paired-end 100 bp reads. The authors processed their data as follows. SOAPnuke was used to process the raw data, removing reads that contained adapters or uncalled bases, had a mean Phred below 15, or lacked an exact match to the constant primer or identifier. High-quality paired reads were merged using COPE v1.2.5, and each unique nucleotide sequence was defined as a clonotype. MiTCR v1.1 was used to align the clonotypes against IMGT TRBV, TRBD and TRBJ reference segments. The analysis included only V-J combinations with a frequency above 0.0001, which together covered approximately 99% of the repertoires. The TCS score was defined as the ratio of F50 (clonal expansion) to E x V (chaos), calculated using BLOSUM62-based TCRdist between CDR3 peptides within each V-J. Welch's t-statistics and random forest reduced just over 500 V-J features to 10 to 15, which were used in a naive Bayes classifier (R e1071). TCRdb took the public reads, trimmed them with fastp at Q25, ran MiXCR for clone calling and kept in-frame beta chains. Rows matching on CDR3 protein sequence are summarized as one entry with the most common DNA and genes. The V and J calls, along with clone size, are taken from TCRdb and not from the paper's own processing. For this sample there are hundreds of thousands of distinct CDR3 sequences; 14% appear just once. The ten largest make up under 30% of the sample.

Points the paper makes about the study in general: A 13 V-J signature model separated ophthalmopathy from stable hyperthyroidism, with around 90% sensitivity and 81.08% specificity in cross-validation and 80%/75% in testing. No statistical method was used to set the sample size in advance, and investigators knew the group allocation. Blood samples also contained most of the expanded thyroid clonotypes (frequency above 0.001), which suggests that blood repertoires may reflect thyroid immune responses. In validation, the model predicted progression to ophthalmopathy with 65% to 71% sensitivity and around 72% specificity, a median of about 6 months before onset.

The chain links TRBV12-3 or TRBV12-4 with TRBJ2-5, with TRBD1 as a weak D call on 6 bases. This TCR came from a woman aged 25 to 39 with Graves' hyperthyroidism. The sequencing input was blood. This receptor has the CDR3 CASKDSQETQYF. The DNA sequence is TGTGCCAGCAAGGACAGCCAAGAGACCCAGTACTTC.